These 30 T cell receptor beta chains were all obtained from the same sample, sequenced in a study of T cell changes during pregnancy in multiple sclerosis. Clones were sequenced by immunoSEQ multiplex PCR, and TCRdb holds only the in-frame ones, with some missing. Of approximately 100,000 clones listed, just over 90% were seen once; the top ten hold around 1.2%. The sample here was peripheral blood, taken in the second trimester of pregnancy. The receptors stem from a female donor with multiple sclerosis, enrolled in a pregnancy study.

The rearrangement links TRBV7-7 to TRBJ2-1, with 13 nucleotides matching TRBD2. This CDR3 is 18 amino acids long. Losses at the gene ends were 6 bases for V and 0 bases for J; bases not matched to a gene: 8. CDR1 and CDR2 (germline): SSHAT, FNYEAQ (reference sequence). CDR3 region: CASSKLAGGISSYNEQFF. The CDR3 bases are TGTGCCAGCAGTAAACTAGCGGGAGGGATCAGCTCCTACAATGAGCAGTTCTTC. Full variable domain (rest looked up from reference TRBV7-7 and TRBJ2-1): GAGVSQSPRYKVTKRGQDVTLRCDPISSHATLYWYQQALGQGPEFLTYFNYEAQPDKSGLPSDRFSAERPEGSISTLTIQRTEQRDSAMYRCASSKLAGGISSYNEQFFGPGTRLTVL.

The gene calls are TRBV11-2 and TRBJ1-1, with D tentatively TRBD1 (6 bases). CDR3 size: 13 residues. The germline V gene has CDR1 SGHAT and CDR2 FQNNGV. V lost 7 bases and J lost 7, with 16 bases in between. The CDR3 DNA sequence: TGTGCCAGCAACGGGGGGCGAACAAGTGAAGCTTTCTTT. Its protein product is CASNGGRTSEAFF.

V and J are TRBV28 and TRBJ2-3; 12 bases agree with TRBD2. The V segment lost 9 bases and the J segment 2 bases; nucleotides outside the gene matches: 15. The CDR3 spans 18 residues. Germline V gives CDR1 MDHEN, CDR2 SYDVKM. The DNA for the CDR3 is TGTGCCAGTAGGACGGGGGCTAGCGGGAGGGTTATCACAGATACGCAGTATTTT. This codes for CASRTGASGRVITDTQYF.

This clone was observed a few times. CDR3 sequence: CASSSRDVDGYTF. In DNA, the CDR3 is TGTGCCAGCAGCTCCCGGGATGTAGATGGCTACACCTTC. The rearrangement joins TRBV7-9 to TRBJ1-2; D is unresolved. Trimming stripped 4 bases from V and 6 bases from J, with 12 bases between. Germline V gives CDR1 SEHNR, CDR2 FQNEAQ (reference sequence). This CDR3 has 13 amino acids.

The V gene is TRBV30, the J gene TRBJ2-7; weak D call: TRBD1 (6 bases). Germline-derived CDR1 and CDR2 are GTSNPN and SVGIG (reference sequence). The CDR3 loop spans 12 amino acids. Trimming shortened V by 4 bases and J by 3 bases, and 10 bases separated the two germline ends. CDR3 bases: TGTGCCTGGAACAGGGTGGGCTACGAGCAGTACTTC. As protein: CAWNRVGYEQYF.

The genes are TRBV9 and TRBJ1-3; the D gene is possibly TRBD1 (5 bases). Germline loops: CDR1 SGDLS, CDR2 YYNGEE. The CDR3 is 15 residues long. V was trimmed by 1 base and J by 4 bases, leaving 12 bases between them. The CDR3 protein is CASSVQGQDGNTIYF. CDR3 coding DNA: TGTGCCAGCAGCGTACAGGGTCAGGACGGAAACACCATATATTTT.

The chain employs TRBV7-9 and TRBJ1-1, with TRBD1 matching 9 bases. J gave up 5 bases and V 5 bases, and 18 bases lay outside the gene matches. Germline assignment: CDR1 SEHNR and CDR2 FQNEAQ (reference sequence). This CDR3 comprises 18 residues. The DNA of the CDR3 is TGTGCCAGCAGCGCTCCCGTGGGGCGGACAGGGGAAGGAACTGAAGCTTTCTTT. It encodes CASSAPVGRTGEGTEAFF. The full variable domain, completed using reference TRBV7-9 and TRBJ1-1, is DTGVSQNPRHKITKRGQNVTFRCDPISEHNRLYWYRQTLGQGPEFLTYFQNEAQLEKSRLLSDRFSAERPKGSFSTLEIQRTEQGDSAMYLCASSAPVGRTGEGTEAFFGQGTRLTVV.

This clone has only one observation. The V and J genes are TRBV19 and TRBJ2-6; 7 bases are a match to TRBD2. Germline assignment: CDR1 LNHDA and CDR2 SQIVND (reference sequence). The CDR3 has 15 residues. With V trimmed by 5 bases and J by 4 bases, 5 bases remained unmatched. CDR3 sequence reads: CASSPGGTGANVLTF. The CDR3 coding sequence is TGTGCCAGTAGTCCGGGAGGCACCGGGGCCAACGTCCTGACTTTC.

V gene TRBV7-6 combines with J gene TRBJ2-7; 9 bases are a match to TRBD1. Trimming took 1 base from V and 3 from J; bases not matched to a gene: 1. The CDR3 totals 14 residues. Looked up from germline, CDR1 is SGHVS and CDR2 is FNYEAQ. CDR3 in DNA: TGTGCCAGCAGCTTAGTGGACAGGGGCTACGAGCAGTACTTC. Protein sequence: CASSLVDRGYEQYF.

V and J are TRBV7-2 and TRBJ2-1; D not resolved. The CDR3 runs to 12 residues. Germline loops: CDR1 SGHTA, CDR2 FQGNSA. V was clipped by 5 bases and J by 8 bases, with 10 bases between them. The CDR3 region is CASSPHRDEQFF. The CDR3 DNA reads TGTGCCAGCAGCCCTCATAGAGATGAGCAGTTCTTC. Full variable domain (outside the CDR3, taken from reference TRBV7-2 and TRBJ2-1): GAGVSQSPSNKVTEKGKDVELRCDPISGHTALYWYRQSLGQGLEFLIYFQGNSAPDKSGLPSDRFSAERTGGSVSTLTIQRTQQEDSAVYLCASSPHRDEQFFGPGTRLTVL.

The gene calls are TRBV5-4 and TRBJ2-1; a weak D match, TRBD2 (6 bases). Trimming stripped 4 bases from V and 0 bases from J, with 17 bases between. Germline V gene lookup returns CDR1 SGHNT and CDR2 YYREEE (reference sequence). CDR3 length equals 17 residues. CDR3 nucleotides: TGTGCCAGCAGCCCGGGGATCGCTAGCGACTCCTACAATGAGCAGTTCTTC. Translation: CASSPGIASDSYNEQFF.

V gene TRBV7-6 combines with J gene TRBJ2-1; 10 bases align to TRBD2. Germline V lookup: CDR1 SGHVS, CDR2 FNYEAQ. V gave up 8 bases and J gave up 9 bases; unmatched junction bases: 10. CDR3 length equals 14 residues. In DNA, the CDR3 is TGTGCCAGCGGTCCGGGGACTAGCGCTATTGAGCAGTTCTTC. It specifies CASGPGTSAIEQFF.

The chain combines TRBV5-1 with TRBJ1-2; D not certain. V was pared by 4 bases and J by 3 bases, with 10 bases between. CDR1 and CDR2 from the germline V gene are SGHRS and YFSETQ. This CDR3 has 13 residues. The CDR3 is CASSPLRDYGYTF. DNA of the CDR3: TGCGCCAGCAGCCCCCTGAGGGACTATGGCTACACCTTC.

This sequence joins TRBV5-4 and TRBJ2-1; TRBD1 agrees at 9 bases. The CDR3 totals 15 residues. V dropped 2 bases and J dropped 6; count of bases not matched to a gene: 6. Germline V gene lookup returns CDR1 SGHNT and CDR2 YYREEE (reference sequence). The CDR3 coding sequence is TGTGCCAGCAGCTTTGGGACAGGGAACGGCAATGAGCAGTTCTTC. Translated, it gives CASSFGTGNGNEQFF.

This clone was detected only a few times. The chain is built from TRBV7-3 and TRBJ1-1, with D perhaps TRBD1 (5 bases). Trimming removed 2 bases from V and 2 bases from J, with 9 bases in between. This CDR3 comprises 14 residues. From germline, CDR1 is SGHTA and CDR2 FQGTGA. CDR3 sequence (DNA): TGTGCCAGCAGCTTAGACGGGGGTAACACTGAAGCTTTCTTT. Translating gives CASSLDGGNTEAFF. The full variable domain, with the rest looked up from reference TRBV7-3 and TRBJ1-1, is GAGVSQTPSNKVTEKGKYVELRCDPISGHTALYWYRQSLGQGPEFLIYFQGTGAADDSGLPNDRFFAVRPEGSVSTLKIQRTERGDSAVYLCASSLDGGNTEAFFGQGTRLTVV.

This chain links TRBV4-1 with TRBJ2-7; D is perhaps TRBD2 (6 bases). Germline assignment: CDR1 MGHRA and CDR2 YSYEKL. The CDR3 spans 15 residues. Trimming took off 1 base at V and 7 bases at J, with 17 bases between the two ends. The CDR3 coding sequence is TGCGCCAGCAGCCAAGGTTCGGGGGTTCCGTCAGAGCAGTACTTC. Its translation: CASSQGSGVPSEQYF.

The chain employs TRBV19 and TRBJ2-5; maybe TRBD2 (5 bases). Trimming took off 4 bases at V and 1 base at J, with 10 bases between the two ends. Germline values: CDR1 LNHDA, CDR2 SQIVND (reference sequence). The CDR3 has 14 residues. CDR3 loop: CASSRERSQETQYF. The DNA for the CDR3 is TGTGCCAGTAGTAGGGAGCGGAGCCAAGAGACCCAGTACTTC.

The DNA for the CDR3 is TGTGCCAGCAGCCTGGGGACTAGCGGGGGATGGGATGAGCAGTTCTTC. The encoded protein is CASSLGTSGGWDEQFF. This sequence joins TRBV6-6 and TRBJ2-1, with TRBD2 matching 14 bases. Looked up from germline, CDR1 is MNHNY and CDR2 is SVGAGI (reference sequence). The CDR3 loop spans 16 amino acids. Trimming removed 6 bases from V and 8 bases from J; junction bases left unmatched: 9.

V is TRBV19 and J is TRBJ2-3; the D gene is possibly TRBD1 (6 bases). The CDR3 covers 14 residues. Per germline, CDR1 LNHDA and CDR2 SQIVND (reference sequence). The germline V and J ends were trimmed by 6 bases and 0 bases, with 10 bases remaining between them. This CDR3 is CASRDSPSTDTQYF. CDR3 coding DNA: TGTGCCAGTAGGGACAGCCCTAGCACAGATACGCAGTATTTT.

This clone was recorded once. J is TRBJ2-6 and V is TRBV18; D may be TRBD1 (6 bases). This CDR3 is built from 15 residues. Trimming took 0 bases from V and 6 from J, leaving 9 bases between them. The V gene's germline CDR1 is KGHSH and CDR2 LQKENI. The CDR3 DNA is TGTGCCAGCTCACCACCGGGGGCAGAGGCCAACGTCCTGACTTTC. It yields the protein CASSPPGAEANVLTF.

This clone has more than one count but fewer than ten. CDR3 DNA: TGTGCCAGCAGCCCACGCCAGGGGCGTCTTAGTGGTGGCTACACCTTC. Encoded protein: CASSPRQGRLSGGYTF. V gene TRBV28 combines with J gene TRBJ1-2, with a tentative D call TRBD1 (6 bases). Germline V gives CDR1 MDHEN, CDR2 SYDVKM. This CDR3 comprises 16 residues. Trimming took off 6 bases at V and 7 bases at J, with 24 bases between the two ends.

This clone was counted between two and nine times. The V gene is TRBV29-1, the J gene TRBJ2-2; maybe TRBD2 (6 bases). The CDR3 totals 11 residues. Germline V gives CDR1 SQVTM, CDR2 ANQGSEA. In DNA form, the CDR3 reads TGCGGTACGGGGGAGCCCGGGGAGCTGTTTTTT. It translates to CGTGEPGELFF.

The gene calls are TRBV5-4 and TRBJ1-2; 7 positions match TRBD1. CDR3 length: 15 residues. The junction had 7 bases not matched to a gene; V was cut back by 1 base and J by 4 bases. In germline, CDR1 is SGHNT, CDR2 YYREEE (reference sequence). Written as DNA, the CDR3 is TGTGCCAGCAGCTTGTGGCAGGGGGGCCCCTATGGCTACACCTTC. It specifies CASSLWQGGPYGYTF.

The chain has TRBV2 and TRBJ1-2, with D maybe TRBD1 (5 bases). V gave up 6 bases and J gave up 8 bases, with 16 bases separating them. The CDR3 is 13 amino acids. Germline CDR1 reads SNHLY; CDR2 reads FYNNEI. The CDR3 loop is CASRLSRVEGYTF. Here the CDR3 DNA reads TGTGCCAGCAGACTTTCCAGGGTGGAAGGCTACACCTTC.

This chain connects TRBV30 to TRBJ2-7; 8 positions agree with TRBD1. Trimming cost V 3 bases and J 3 bases; bases outside gene matches: 10. The CDR3 runs to 15 residues. Germline V lookup: CDR1 GTSNPN, CDR2 SVGIG (reference sequence). The CDR3 protein is CAWSPLGQAYYEQYF. The CDR3 DNA is TGTGCCTGGAGCCCCTTGGGACAGGCTTACTACGAGCAGTACTTC.

The J gene is TRBJ2-1, the V gene TRBV20-1, with D hard to call. The V gene's germline CDR1 is DFQATT and CDR2 SNEGSKA (reference sequence). Trimming took 0 bases from V and 8 from J, leaving 5 bases between them. The CDR3 runs to 11 residues. As DNA, the CDR3 is TGCAGTGCTAGAGATCGTGATGAGCAGTTCTTC. Amino acid sequence: CSARDRDEQFF.

The chain joins TRBV29-1 to TRBJ2-7; 8 positions match TRBD1. This CDR3 spans 14 amino acids. V lost 4 bases and J lost 0; bases outside the gene matches: 5. Germline loops: CDR1 SQVTM, CDR2 ANQGSEA. The CDR3 is CSVATGGSSYEQYF. The CDR3 nucleotides are TGCAGCGTTGCTACAGGGGGGAGCTCCTACGAGCAGTACTTC.

This chain joins TRBV30 and TRBJ1-3; D is unresolved. There are 12 residues in the CDR3. The germline gives CDR1 GTSNPN, CDR2 SVGIG (reference sequence). Trimming stripped 5 bases from V and 3 bases from J, with 8 bases between. CDR3: CAWGVGGNTIYF. In DNA, the CDR3 is TGTGCCTGGGGAGTAGGTGGAAACACCATATATTTT.

The chain combines TRBV19 with TRBJ2-5; D is perhaps TRBD2 (6 bases). CDR1 and CDR2 (germline): LNHDA, SQIVND (reference sequence). Trimming removed 8 bases from V and 2 bases from J, with 6 bases in between. The CDR3 spans 11 residues. The CDR3 sequence: CASGTQETQYF. The CDR3 DNA sequence: TGTGCCAGTGGGACTCAAGAGACCCAGTACTTC.

The chain has TRBV27 and TRBJ1-4; D not certain. Trimming removed 6 bases at V and 3 bases at J, with 17 bases between. CDR1 is MNHEY and CDR2 is SMNVEV in the germline V gene (reference sequence). The CDR3 sequence is 16 residues long. The CDR3 loop is CASSRERATPNEKLFF. In nucleotides, the CDR3 is TGTGCCAGCAGCCGGGAGAGGGCGACCCCTAATGAAAAACTGTTTTTT.